Given below is one T cell receptor beta chain in context. Its antigen is still unknown. Per-nucleotide qualities are absent, and no much larger clonotype sits a single base away. The library was built by means of the immunoSEQ multiplex PCR assay. For most patients, genomic DNA was isolated using the Qiagen DNeasy Blood and Tissue Kit and was shipped frozen to Adaptive Biotechnologies for TCR sequencing. High-throughput TCR-beta CDR3 sequencing of genomic DNA from most patients was performed by Adaptive Biotechnologies. In the source study's methods: TCR sequencing data for roughly 20 patients were retrieved from Adaptive's ImmunoSEQ software; three other patients were processed with MiXCR and VDJtools. To correct CD4 versus CD8 sorting errors, any sequence found in both subsets at a frequency ratio below 5:1 was removed. CDR3 nucleotide sequences shared between donor and recipient were removed because their origin could not be assigned. To be classed as alloreactive, a clone needed at least 2-fold expansion over unstimulated cells and a minimum CFSE-low frequency of 0.002% (template counts) or 0.001% (read counts). Mappable clones were those detected in sequenced pre-transplant spleen, lymph node, or MLR CFSE-low populations of the donor or recipient. The cumulative frequency of alloreactive clones was calculated as a percentage of all sequences, weighted by copy number. Entries here come from immuneACCESS through TCRdb and include only in-frame sequences with V and J called. Some clones fail to appear in such tables; in the studies checked, an unresolved V gene covers under half of the shortfall, and the cause of the remainder is unknown. V and J calls and clone size are given by that table; D and trimming were obtained from the DNA. Across this sample there are approximately 110,000 clones, with around 92% seen only once. The biggest ten clones account for 1% to 1.5% of the sample.

Including cysteine and phenylalanine, the CDR3 has 14 amino acids. The only DNA kept is the CDR3, 42 bases in frame from the first base. Germline trimming: 10 bases from V, 2 bases from J; junction bases outside gene matches: 8. CDR1 and CDR2, per the germline V gene, are SNHLY and FYNNEI. These data belong to a study of graft-versus-host responses after intestinal transplantation (dated by TCRdb to 2020 to 2022). Background on the whole study: The transplants that recipients received were multivisceral, liver-intestinal, or isolated intestinal. All recipients received anti-thymocyte globulin induction followed by maintenance tacrolimus and steroids for around three years. After intestinal transplantation, graft-versus-host and host-versus-graft alloreactive T cell clones were followed in the graft, circulation and bone marrow using bulk TCR-beta CDR3 sequencing. Alloreactive clones were identified by sequencing pre-transplant mixed lymphocyte reaction products and comparing these products with unstimulated pre-transplant donor and recipient T cells. The cohort enrolled approximately 24 intestinal transplant recipients including one retransplant, and 3 patients lacking pretransplant specimens were excluded. Donor T cell macrochimerism was defined as a peak of at least 4% donor T cells among recipient peripheral blood mononuclear cells. Samples from a few later patients were sequenced in-house on an Illumina MiSeq with MiXCR processing rather than by the commercial service.

Overall study results and their limits: Early after transplant, peak levels of circulating GvH clones were found to be associated with declines in HvG clones. The relatively low number and heterogeneity of intestinal transplant patients limited the conclusions. High GvH to HvG T cell clonal ratios were observed in the allografts of patients with donor T cell macrochimerism. GvH clones were found in recipient bone marrow, and some of the GvH clones appeared earlier in ileal mucosa or blood, which is consistent with an intestinal mucosal origin.

The time point tag for this specimen amounts to: cells obtained before transplantation from donor or recipient. CD3+CD4+ and CD3+CD8+ populations were FACS-sorted from unstimulated pre-transplant donor and recipient cells taken from spleen or lymph nodes. This TCR was recovered from a human donor who was the organ donor for an intestinal transplant. In this chain, TRBV2 is recombined with TRBJ2-5; 9 junctional bases match TRBD1. Sequences were derived from unstimulated CD8+ T cells sorted from spleen or lymph node cells, sampled before transplant. The nucleotide sequence reads as follows: TGTGCCACAACTCGGGACAGGGAACAAGAGACCCAGTACTTC. Its translation is CATTRDREQETQYF.